The source of this T cell receptor (beta chain) is a study of cytomegalovirus exposure and HLA in healthy donors. Study-level information: The 130 or so validation repertoires, a later analysis reported, used the same platform as the approximately 670 repertoires from the first cohort.

General study points: Rarity held for most TCR sequences, but there were some public TCRs that occurred in many donors. Published work reported that the classifier diagnosed cytomegalovirus status with high specificity and sensitivity.

Generated by immunoSEQ multiplex PCR, the TCRdb table keeps only in-frame clones and is missing some. This sample has around 250,000 clones; around 87% occur once, and the top ten carry roughly 0.4%. Germline assignment: CDR1 LNHDA and CDR2 SQIVND (reference sequence). The CDR3 contains 16 residues. V was pared by 3 bases and J by 2 bases, with 16 bases between. This clone came up once. What it binds is not known. This TCR was sampled from a woman aged 18-30 years in good health and CMV-seronegative. The chain has TRBV19 and TRBJ2-5; D gene unclear. Sequenced sample: PBMCs. CDR3 in amino acids: CASSISRQRGQETQYF. The CDR3 DNA sequence: TGTGCCAGTAGTATTTCGCGTCAGCGAGGACAAGAGACCCAGTACTTC.